These 26 T cell receptor beta chains share one sample of origin, sequenced in a study of OX40 agonist ivuxolimab in advanced cancers. Some clones are missing from TCRdb's copy, which holds only in-frame ones; the method was immunoSEQ multiplex PCR. The sample has some 90,000 clones; roughly 89% are singletons. This sample comprised CD4+ or CD8+ T cells sorted from blood, obtained in a trial of the OX40 agonist ivuxolimab. These receptors were taken from an adult with an advanced solid tumor such as melanoma, head and neck, liver or kidney cancer.

The chain recombines TRBV9 with TRBJ1-2, with a possible D match to TRBD1 (6 bases). V was trimmed by 4 bases and J by 2 bases, leaving 18 bases between them. Per germline, CDR1 SGDLS and CDR2 YYNGEE. The CDR3 sequence is 16 residues long. The CDR3 is CASSTRLRGANYGYTF. The CDR3 DNA reads as TGTGCCAGCAGCACCCGGTTGCGGGGGGCGAACTATGGCTACACCTTC.

V usage is TRBV29-1 and J usage is TRBJ2-1; the D gene is possibly TRBD1 (5 bases). Germline values: CDR1 SQVTM, CDR2 ANQGSEA. Trimming pared 2 bases from V and 6 bases from J, leaving 5 bases between. The CDR3 is made up of 11 amino acids. The CDR3 sequence is CSVERGNEQFF. The CDR3 nucleotides are TGCAGCGTTGAAAGGGGCAATGAGCAGTTCTTC.

The genes are TRBV5-5 and TRBJ2-1, with 7 bases that match TRBD1. The germline V gene has CDR1 SGHKS and CDR2 YYEKEE (reference sequence). The CDR3 sequence is 15 residues long. J was trimmed by 6 bases and V by 4 bases; bases with no gene match: 10. This chain's CDR3 is CASSGRGGVGNEQFF. Here the CDR3 DNA reads TGTGCCAGCAGCGGGAGAGGGGGCGTTGGCAATGAGCAGTTCTTC.

V and J are TRBV7-2 and TRBJ2-3, with 10 bases lining up with TRBD2. Germline values: CDR1 SGHTA, CDR2 FQGNSA. The V gene end was trimmed by 1 base and the J gene end by 3 bases; junction bases not matched to a gene: 13. The CDR3 sequence is 19 residues long. CDR3 loop: CASSLVGGASGSETDTQYF. CDR3 sequence (DNA): TGTGCCAGCAGCTTAGTTGGGGGGGCTAGCGGGAGTGAAACAGATACGCAGTATTTT.

This clone was observed once. V usage is TRBV30 and J usage is TRBJ2-7, with 11 bases fitting TRBD1. Trimming took 2 bases from V and 1 from J; bases not matched to a gene: 10. Looked up from germline, CDR1 is GTSNPN and CDR2 is SVGIG (reference sequence). The CDR3 is 17 residues long. CDR3 coding DNA: TGTGCCTGGAGTTCCCTGAGGACAGGGGGCTTTTCCTACGAGCAGTACTTC. It is translated as CAWSSLRTGGFSYEQYF.

The chain joins TRBV6-6 to TRBJ2-7; 8 bases match TRBD1. This CDR3 is built from 14 residues. CDR1 is MNHNY, CDR2 SVGAGI, per germline (reference sequence). V gave up 4 bases and J gave up 0 bases; unmatched junction bases: 2. CDR3 DNA: TGTGCCAGCAGTTCCACAGGGGGCTCCTACGAGCAGTACTTC. Residues: CASSSTGGSYEQYF.

The chain recombines TRBV7-2 with TRBJ2-7, with 8 bases matching TRBD2. With 5 bases clipped from V and 3 bases from J, the junction kept 12 bases outside the gene matches. Germline assignment: CDR1 SGHTA and CDR2 FQGNSA. The CDR3 is 16 residues long. CDR3 protein: CASSLKAGTSIYEQYF. CDR3 in DNA: TGTGCCAGCAGCCTAAAGGCCGGGACTAGTATCTACGAGCAGTACTTC. The whole variable domain, filled in from reference TRBV7-2 and TRBJ2-7, reads GAGVSQSPSNKVTEKGKDVELRCDPISGHTALYWYRQSLGQGLEFLIYFQGNSAPDKSGLPSDRFSAERTGGSVSTLTIQRTQQEDSAVYLCASSLKAGTSIYEQYFGPGTRLTVT.

The chain uses TRBV21-1 and TRBJ2-1; the table's D gene call, TRBD2, was not cross checked with the DNA. TRBV21-1 is classified as a pseudogene. CDR3 length: 18 amino acids. The CDR3 region is CASSTGGRFSSSYNEQFF. The CDR3 region has the DNA TGTGCCAGCAGCACGGGCGGGAGGTTTTCCAGCTCCTACAATGAGCAGTTCTTC.

The J gene is TRBJ1-2, the V gene TRBV19; D is perhaps TRBD1 (6 bases). Trimming shortened V by 7 bases and J by 2 bases, and 26 bases separated the two germline ends. The CDR3 totals 18 residues. The V gene's germline CDR1 is LNHDA and CDR2 SQIVND (reference sequence). For the CDR3, the DNA is TGTGCCAGTAAGGTAGTGTCGGGACACTATCCCCTAAACTATGGCTACACCTTC. Its translation is CASKVVSGHYPLNYGYTF.

The chain is built from TRBV5-1 and TRBJ2-3; D gene unclear. The CDR3 contains 13 residues. The ends were cut back, 9 bases at V and 2 bases at J, with 13 bases in the middle. Germline CDR1 and CDR2: SGHRS and YFSETQ. The CDR3 DNA is TGCGCCACCAAAAGGGCGGACACAGATACGCAGTATTTT. Residues: CATKRADTDTQYF.

V is TRBV11-3 and J is TRBJ1-3, with 7 nucleotides matching TRBD1. This CDR3 region has 14 residues. Trimming removed 5 bases from V and 3 bases from J; junction bases left unmatched: 4. In germline, CDR1 is SGHNT, CDR2 YENEEA. CDR3: CASSPQGYGNTIYF. CDR3 coding DNA: TGTGCCAGCAGCCCACAGGGGTATGGAAACACCATATATTTT. The whole variable domain, remainder taken from reference TRBV11-3 and TRBJ1-3, is EAGVVQSPRYKIIEKKQPVAFWCNPISGHNTLYWYLQNLGQGPELLIRYENEEAVDDSQLPKDRFSAERLKGVDSTLKIQPAELGDSAVYLCASSPQGYGNTIYFGEGSWLTVV.

This chain links TRBV7-2 with TRBJ2-7; 8 bases map to TRBD1. Unmatched junction bases numbered 8, after V lost 1 base and J lost 0 bases. The CDR3 runs to 17 residues. Germline V gene sequence: CDR1 SGHTA, CDR2 FQGNSA. CDR3 sequence: CASSLGGTGLGSYEQYF. CDR3 in DNA: TGTGCCAGCAGCTTAGGGGGGACAGGTCTGGGCTCCTACGAGCAGTACTTC.

The chain carries TRBV4-2 and TRBJ1-2; D is ambiguous. V lost 4 bases and J 4 bases, leaving 19 bases between the germline ends. The V gene's germline CDR1 is LGHNA and CDR2 YNFKEQ. This CDR3 region has 16 residues. The CDR3 protein is CASSPTKRGWVYGYTF. For the CDR3, the DNA is TGTGCCAGCAGCCCTACCAAGAGAGGCTGGGTCTATGGCTACACCTTC.

The V and J genes are TRBV5-6 and TRBJ1-6; TRBD1 matches at 10 bases. After removal of 5 bases from V and 10 bases from J, the junction contained 6 bases not matched to a gene. The CDR3 loop spans 14 amino acids. From germline, CDR1 is SGHDT and CDR2 YYEEEE. CDR3 sequence reads: CASRRDRGQSPLHF. CDR3 sequence (DNA): TGTGCCAGCAGACGCGACAGGGGGCAATCACCCCTCCACTTT.

The chain employs TRBV28 and TRBJ2-3; D remains ambiguous. V was pared by 2 bases and J by 2 bases, with 8 bases between. The CDR3 is 14 amino acids. CDR1 and CDR2 from the germline V gene are MDHEN and SYDVKM. This chain's CDR3 is CASSLGQYTDTQYF. The CDR3, as DNA: TGTGCCAGCAGTTTAGGCCAATACACAGATACGCAGTATTTT.

V gene TRBV6-5 combines with J gene TRBJ1-4; D perhaps matches TRBD1 (5 bases). CDR3 length: 15 residues. Germline CDR1 and CDR2: MNHEY and SVGAGI. The germline V and J ends were trimmed by 0 bases and 8 bases, with 13 bases remaining between them. In DNA, the CDR3 is TGTGCCAGCAGTTACTCGAGCAGGGCTGGGGAAAAACTGTTTTTT. This gives the protein CASSYSSRAGEKLFF.

The chain has TRBV10-3 and TRBJ2-7, with 8 bases aligning to TRBD1. With V trimmed by 6 bases and J by 3 bases, 7 bases remained unmatched. CDR1 is ENHRY and CDR2 is SYGVKD in the germline V gene. The CDR3 covers 14 residues. In DNA, the CDR3 is TGTGCCATCAGCCCGGGACAGGACCTCTACGAGCAGTACTTC. Translating it yields CAISPGQDLYEQYF.

The chain couples TRBV4-3 to TRBJ2-1; possibly TRBD1 or TRBD2 for D (5 bases each). CDR3 length equals 18 residues. Between the trimmed V and J ends, which lost 0 bases and 9 bases, there was a span of 24 bases. CDR1 LGHNA and CDR2 YSLEER come from the germline V gene. The DNA of the CDR3 is TGCGCCAGCAGCCAAGATGGGCCGGGGCTAAACCCACGTTCTGAGCAGTTCTTC. Translated: CASSQDGPGLNPRSEQFF.

V usage is TRBV11-2 and J usage is TRBJ2-1; D remains ambiguous. Trimming stripped 4 bases from V and 0 bases from J, with 16 bases between. This CDR3 has 17 amino acids. Per germline, CDR1 SGHAT and CDR2 FQNNGV. This chain's CDR3 is CASSWLQRLSSYNEQFF. The CDR3 region has the DNA TGTGCCAGCAGCTGGCTACAGCGCCTCAGCTCCTACAATGAGCAGTTCTTC.

The chain uses TRBV25-1 and TRBJ2-1, with D possibly being TRBD2 (6 bases). The germline V gene encodes CDR1 MGHDK and CDR2 SYGVNS. The CDR3 is made up of 13 amino acids. V was pared by 0 bases and J by 7 bases, with 7 bases between. CDR3 region: CASSEYRGNEQFF. CDR3 sequence (DNA): TGTGCCAGCAGTGAATATCGGGGGAATGAGCAGTTCTTC. Variable domain in full (rest from reference TRBV25-1 and TRBJ2-1): EADIYQTPRYLVIGTGKKITLECSQTMGHDKMYWYQQDPGMELHLIHYSYGVNSTEKGDLSSESTVSRIRTEHFPLTLESARPSHTSQYLCASSEYRGNEQFFGPGTRLTVL.

The chain recombines TRBV19 with TRBJ2-5; TRBD2 aligns across 10 bases. Germline CDR1 is LNHDA and CDR2 is SQIVND (reference sequence). CDR3 length equals 15 residues. After removal of 7 bases from V and 4 bases from J, the junction contained 9 bases not matched to a gene. In nucleotides, the CDR3 is TGTGCCAGTACCCTCTCCCTAGCGGGAGTAGAGACCCAGTACTTC. Its protein product is CASTLSLAGVETQYF.

This clone turned up a few times. The rearrangement joins TRBV5-1 to TRBJ1-1; no definite D call. The CDR3 consists of 15 residues. The germline gives CDR1 SGHRS, CDR2 YFSETQ. Trimming took off 0 bases at V and 1 base at J, with 10 bases between the two ends. Here the CDR3 DNA reads TGCGCCAGCAGCTTGGTGCCCTCCGGGAACACTGAAGCTTTCTTT. It yields the protein CASSLVPSGNTEAFF.

The J gene is TRBJ2-3, the V gene TRBV19; 11 nucleotides match TRBD2. The CDR3 extends over 16 amino acids. The ends lost 6 bases at V and 5 bases at J; junction bases unmatched: 10. Looked up from germline, CDR1 is LNHDA and CDR2 is SQIVND (reference sequence). CDR3: CASRKLLAGAGDTQYF. DNA for the CDR3: TGTGCCAGTAGGAAACTACTAGCGGGAGCTGGAGATACGCAGTATTTT.

The V gene is TRBV5-1, the J gene TRBJ2-2; D is undetermined. Trimming shortened V by 0 bases and J by 4 bases, and 7 bases separated the two germline ends. Per germline, CDR1 SGHRS and CDR2 YFSETQ. The CDR3 is 14 residues long. CDR3 nucleotide sequence: TGCGCCAGCAGCTTGGCTCAAATCACCGGGGAGCTGTTTTTT. As protein: CASSLAQITGELFF.

This rearrangement joins TRBV6-1 to TRBJ2-5, with D tentatively TRBD2 (6 bases). The DNA end lines up better with TRBJ2-7; the J call may be wrong. From germline, CDR1 is MNHNS and CDR2 SASEGT. The CDR3 has 19 amino acids. CDR3 amino acids: CASSEPTGGGRVAFYEQYF. In DNA form, the CDR3 reads TGTGCCAGCAGTGAACCTACCGGGGGAGGCAGGGTGGCTTTCTACGAGCAGTACTTC.

This clone was picked up one time. V usage is TRBV5-1 and J usage is TRBJ1-6; D unresolved. This CDR3 has 19 residues. Germline V gives CDR1 SGHRS, CDR2 YFSETQ. Trimming stripped 0 bases from V and 0 bases from J, with 16 bases between. CDR3 bases: TGCGCCAGCAGCTTGGTCCAGCGGACGTTGAGCTCCTATAATTCACCCCTCCACTTT. Amino acids: CASSLVQRTLSSYNSPLHF.